Sequencing of this TCR beta chain was carried out in a study of T cell repertoires in cytomegalovirus infection. Of note for this clonotype: A read error is possible here, since a much larger clone lies one base away.

One entry per CDR3 protein, called by TCRdb with MiXCR from the reads. In the table there are fewer than 200,000 distinct CDR3 sequences, approximately 9.6% of which are singletons. Trimming removed 3 bases from V and 1 base from J, with 16 bases in between. The CDR3 has 16 amino acids. Germline loops: CDR1 DFQATT, CDR2 SNEGSKA (reference sequence). This receptor was taken from a human donor in good health (CMV status not recorded). Some clones in this sample may be carry-over from other donors' samples. Sequencing was carried out using PBMCs. The chain recombines TRBV20-1 with TRBJ2-1, with D possibly TRBD2 on 5 matching bases. CDR3 in amino acids: CSARINRRGSYNEQFF. DNA of the CDR3: TGCAGTGCTAGGATTAATCGCCGGGGTTCCTACAATGAGCAGTTCTTC.